What follows describes a single TCR beta chain. Combining a sample-barcoded 5' primer with a J-beta primer mix, a second PCR ran for 7 to 11 cycles. Each cDNA was tagged by a template-switch adaptor containing 12 random nucleotides. TCRdb redid the calling of the 5' RACE reads with MiXCR, one entry per CDR3 protein. The table lists over a million distinct CDR3 sequences, around 42% of them singletons. Staff drew 8 to 10 milliliters of peripheral blood from each donor. Researchers report isolating at least 6 million PBMCs per sample. This sample was taken from a study of blood T cells in healthy people across ages. Germline V gene lookup returns CDR1 SGHTA and CDR2 FQGNSA. J lost 4 bases, V lost 6 bases, and 6 bases had no gene match. This CDR3 comprises 13 residues.

The chain has TRBV7-2 and TRBJ2-7; 7 bases map to TRBD2. The source of this sequence is a woman under 30 in good health. Sequenced material: blood. In DNA form, the CDR3 reads TGTGCCAGCAGGGGAGCGGGAAATTACGAGCAGTACTTC. It translates to CASRGAGNYEQYF.